A selection of T cell receptor beta chains follows, all from one sample in a study of cytomegalovirus exposure and HLA in healthy donors. Sequencing used immunoSEQ multiplex PCR; TCRdb keeps in-frame clones, though not all of them. This sample has just under 150,000 clones; roughly 80% occur once, and the top ten carry 2.5% to 3.5%. The material sequenced was PBMCs. The receptors originated from a woman in her thirties in good health and CMV-seronegative. Each CDR3 is given without its conserved first and last residue. Each record gives: J gene, V gene, CDR3 protein.

TRBJ1-6 TRBV30 AWSGGGRVTPLH
TRBJ2-7 TRBV5-4 ASSSEGGSGYEQY
TRBJ2-3 TRBV7-2 ASRSGGTDTQY
TRBJ1-4 TRBV2 ASSEGQGLITKNSFF
TRBJ2-5 TRBV7-9 ASSRTSGGAVETQY
TRBJ1-2 TRBV5-1 ASGPRTGYGYT
TRBJ1-1 TRBV30 AWSTTGVAAF
TRBJ1-1 TRBV4-3 ASSQPGRLNTEAF
. TRBV28 ASSPRGQGEYEQY
TRBJ1-2 TRBV5-6 ASSLGGGNHYGYT
TRBJ1-2 TRBV30 AWSVSSYLYGYT
TRBJ1-2 TRBV30 AWERSRDGGGYGYT
TRBJ1-2 TRBV19 ASSITGGGYT
TRBJ2-2 TRBV5-6 ASSLWSSGGSGELF
TRBJ2-7 TRBV10-3 AISADGTGSYEQY
TRBJ1-1 TRBV5-4 ASSGRGPRNTEAF
TRBJ1-1 TRBV19 ASSIYRENTEAF
TRBJ2-2 TRBV7-6 ASSLGGSDTGELF
TRBJ1-1 TRBV19 ASSMARTGFRNTEAF
. TRBV7-8 ASSLRRGGLYEQY
TRBJ1-2 TRBV5-1 ASSLGDRVSWDYGYT
TRBJ2-7 TRBV5-5 ASSLQGASYEQY
TRBJ2-7 TRBV14 ASSQDRLTGEQY
TRBJ2-2 TRBV27 ASSRDNRLATGELF
TRBJ2-6 TRBV7-8 ASSQDRAGANVLT
TRBJ2-3 TRBV4-1 ASSPQLAGATTDTQY
TRBJ2-4 TRBV5-6 ASSRGNIQY
TRBJ1-3 TRBV4-1 ASSQGRGQSSGNTIY
TRBJ2-7 TRBV28 ASRIGTGSYEQY
TRBJ2-1 TRBV6-1 ASSELAGSGNEQF
TRBJ2-7 TRBV11-2 ASSSISRRGGYEQY
TRBJ2-5 TRBV7-6 ASSPRTGPYQETQY
TRBJ2-7 TRBV5-4 ASSSDSISHEQY
TRBJ1-5 TRBV4-1 ASSRNQVSNQPQH
TRBJ2-5 TRBV27 ASSPAGGGETQY
TRBJ1-1 TRBV5-8 ASNRVDTEAF
TRBJ2-5 TRBV5-6 ASSDKVSPGWCETQY
TRBJ2-2 TRBV28 ASIPRAGQGNTGELF